This T cell receptor (beta chain) comes out of a study of response to subunit inactivated influenza vaccine. One entry per CDR3 protein results from TCRdb running MiXCR on the RT-PCR reads. Among 450,000 to 550,000 distinct CDR3 sequences listed, about 25% were seen once. Germline CDR1 reads DFQATT; CDR2 reads SNEGSKA (reference sequence). Trimming took off 4 bases at V and 5 bases at J, with 14 bases between the two ends. The CDR3 length is 13 residues. A few counts support this clonotype. The clonotype was recovered from a man aged 50-60 years who received an inactivated influenza vaccine. The rearrangement joins TRBV20-1 to TRBJ1-1, with unresolved D. Sequencing used CD4+ T cells sorted from PBMCs, obtained roughly 5 days after vaccination. CDR3: CSAMSAAGTEAFF. For the CDR3, the DNA is TGCAGTGCTATGAGCGCGGCAGGAACTGAAGCTTTCTTT.